This T cell receptor beta chain was sequenced in a study of blood T cell repertoires in COVID-19. Study at large: The study drew acute and convalescent COVID-19 samples from the United States, Italy and Spain. Sources were T cells, B-cell-depleted T cells, or PBMCs; the material itself was cDNA or gDNA.

Germline V gives CDR1 MNHEY, CDR2 SVGAGI. The CDR3 sequence is 15 residues long. Deletions cut 6 bases from V and 2 bases from J, with 17 bases between. Using immunoSEQ multiplex PCR, the repertoire was profiled, and TCRdb retains in-frame clones only, with some absent. In the table there are hundreds of thousands of clones, 84% of which are singletons. The chain combines TRBV6-5 with TRBJ2-7; a weak D match, TRBD2 (5 bases). The TCR comes from a woman of 80 years or more with active or convalescent COVID-19. The specimen sequenced was peripheral blood. CDR3 amino acids: CASRDPRTATYEQYF. The CDR3 nucleotides read TGTGCCAGCAGGGACCCGCGGACTGCTACCTACGAGCAGTACTTC.